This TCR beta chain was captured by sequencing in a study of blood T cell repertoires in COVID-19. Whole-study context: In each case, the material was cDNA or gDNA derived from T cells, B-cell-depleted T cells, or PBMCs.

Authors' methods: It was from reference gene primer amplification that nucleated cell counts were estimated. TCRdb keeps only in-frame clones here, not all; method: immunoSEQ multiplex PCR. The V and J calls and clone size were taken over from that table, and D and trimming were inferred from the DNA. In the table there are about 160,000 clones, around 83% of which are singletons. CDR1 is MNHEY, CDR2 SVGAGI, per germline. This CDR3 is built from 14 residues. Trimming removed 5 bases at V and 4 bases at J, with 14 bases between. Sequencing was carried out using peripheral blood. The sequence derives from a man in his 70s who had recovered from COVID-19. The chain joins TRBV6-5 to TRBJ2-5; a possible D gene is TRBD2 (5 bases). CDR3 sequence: CASSPQRAGETQYF. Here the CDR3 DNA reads TGTGCCAGCAGTCCCCAGAGGGCGGGAGAGACCCAGTACTTC.